The rows below give T cell receptor beta chains drawn from one sample of a study of shared clonotypes between healthy human individuals. TCRdb keeps only in-frame clones here, not all; method: immunoSEQ multiplex PCR. The sample includes hundreds of thousands of clones, 60% to 80% of them seen just once. Sample: memory CD4+ T cells sorted from blood. All receptors derive from a young woman in good health. Both conserved end residues are part of each CDR3. The order of the fields is V gene, D gene, clone size, J gene, CDR3 DNA, CDR3 protein. A D gene is named only where the DNA matches it firmly. Clone size, where shown, is once, few, many, or a class for clones that have expanded.

TRBV9	-	-	TRBJ1-2	TGTGCCAGCAGCGTAGAACTGTCGGCCTTCGGTGGCTACACCTTC	CASSVELSAFGGYTF
TRBV18	-	-	TRBJ2-7	TGTGCCAGCTCACCCGAAACACAAGGTAACGAGCAGTACTTC	CASSPETQGNEQYF
TRBV15	-	-	TRBJ2-7	TGTGCCACCAGCAGAGGGGCAGGGAACTACGAGCAGTACTTC	CATSRGAGNYEQYF
TRBV11-2	-	-	TRBJ2-7	TGTGCCAGCAGGAATATAGGGCCCCACGAGCAGTACTTC	CASRNIGPHEQYF
TRBV25-1	TRBD2	-	TRBJ2-7	TGTGCCAGCAGTGTCTCGACTAGCGGGAGTCCATACGAGCAGTACTTC	CASSVSTSGSPYEQYF
TRBV9	-	-	TRBJ2-5	TGTGCCAGCAGCGCAGGGTCACAGACCCAGTACTTC	CASSAGSQTQYF
TRBV7-8	-	-	TRBJ2-1	TGTGCCAGCAGCTGGACATACAATGAGCAGTTCTTC	CASSWTYNEQFF
TRBV28	-	-	TRBJ1-5	TGTGCCAGCAGTTTCGGGCCTCAGCCCCAGCATTTT	CASSFGPQPQHF
TRBV6-6	TRBD1	-	TRBJ1-5	TGTGCCAGCAGTTTAACAGGGGGTAGTCGGCCCCAGCATTTT	CASSLTGGSRPQHF
TRBV18	-	-	TRBJ1-3	TGTGCCAGCTCACCACTTACGAAACCGCAGTGGTTCTCTGGAAACACCATATATTTT	CASSPLTKPQWFSGNTIYF
TRBV19	TRBD2	-	TRBJ2-2	TGTGCCAGTAGTTTTCTAGCGGGAAACACCGGGGAGCTGTTTTTT	CASSFLAGNTGELFF
TRBV19	-	-	TRBJ2-1	TGTGCCAGTAGTTGGGGCGGGACGACCTACAATGAGCAGTTCTTC	CASSWGGTTYNEQFF
TRBV11-2	TRBD1	-	TRBJ2-7	TGTGCCAGCCTGATAGGGGGCGGCCACTCCTACGAGCAGTACTTC	CASLIGGGHSYEQYF
TRBV2	-	-	TRBJ1-2	TGTGCCAGCAGTCTGGACGCGGCGGTGGGCTACACCTTC	CASSLDAAVGYTF
TRBV28	-	-	TRBJ1-2	TGTGCCAGCAGTCGACGAGGGGGATATGGCTACACCTTC	CASSRRGGYGYTF
TRBV5-6	-	-	TRBJ2-3	TGTGCCAGCAGCTCCGAGGGGCCTAGCACAGATACGCAGTATTTT	CASSSEGPSTDTQYF
TRBV5-4	-	-	TRBJ2-7	TGTGCCAGCAGCCTAGGCGGGACGGCCTACGAGCAGTACTTC	CASSLGGTAYEQYF
TRBV27	-	-	TRBJ2-7	TGTGCCAGCAGTTCCCTCAGGGCGGGGTATTACGAGCAGTACTTC	CASSSLRAGYYEQYF
TRBV4-1	-	-	TRBJ1-5	TGCGCCAGCAGCCAACGTTTTACTGCAGGGGATCAGCCCCAGCATTTT	CASSQRFTAGDQPQHF
TRBV7-9	TRBD2	-	TRBJ2-5	TGTGCCAGCAGCCGTAGCGGGAGTGAGACCCAGTACTTC	CASSRSGSETQYF
TRBV7-9	TRBD1	-	TRBJ1-5	TGTGCCAGCAGCTACGGACAGGGTAGCAATCAGCCCCAGCATTTT	CASSYGQGSNQPQHF
TRBV4-1	TRBD2	once	TRBJ2-3	TGCGCCAGCAGCCAAGGCCTCCGGACTAGCCTTAGCACAGATACGCAGTATTTT	CASSQGLRTSLSTDTQYF